Shown below are 5 T cell receptor beta chains from a single sample sequenced in a study of T cells in Graves' hyperthyroidism and ophthalmopathy. Template material for amplifying TCR beta CDR3 regions consisted of RNA transcripts. A set of HTBI primers served as the primers for a first-round RT-PCR of the TCR CDR3. TCRdb itself ran the multiplex PCR reads through MiXCR, one entry per CDR3 protein. The sample has a few hundred thousand distinct CDR3 sequences, around a sixth seen once. Sequencing was performed on blood. Receptors were obtained from a woman in her 30s with Graves' hyperthyroidism.

This clonotype was observed a handful of times. The chain couples TRBV2 to TRBJ2-1; 7 bases fit TRBD2. V was clipped by 7 bases and J by 7 bases; unmatched bases: 13. Germline assignment: CDR1 SNHLY and CDR2 FYNNEI. This CDR3 is 15 amino acids long. The CDR3 DNA follows: TGTGCCAGCACCGGAGGACTAGAAGTGCTTAATGAGCAGTTCTTC. Translation gives CASTGGLEVLNEQFF.

This clonotype was detected only a few times. The chain links TRBV9 to TRBJ2-1; no firm D call. This CDR3 region has 12 residues. CDR1 SGDLS and CDR2 YYNGEE come from the germline V gene. V lost 0 bases, J lost 10 bases, and 8 bases lay in between. The CDR3 nucleotides are TGTGCCAGCAGCGTAGGGGCCCGCGAGCAGTTCTTC. Translated, it gives CASSVGAREQFF. Filled out from reference TRBV9 and TRBJ2-1, the complete variable domain reads DSGVTQTPKHLITATGQRVTLRCSPRSGDLSVYWYQQSLDQGLQFLIQYYNGEERAKGNILERFSAQQFPDLHSELNLSSLELGDSALYFCASSVGAREQFFGPGTRLTVL.

Concerning this clonotype itself: This sequence may be a read error, since a much larger clone differs from it by one base. V and J are TRBV7-2 and TRBJ2-1; 14 nucleotides match TRBD2. The CDR3 runs 19 residues. The V gene end was trimmed by 5 bases and the J gene end by 0 bases; junction bases not matched to a gene: 9. From germline, CDR1 is SGHTA and CDR2 FQGNSA. The CDR3 here is CASSAGLAGEGRSYNEQFF. The CDR3 DNA reads TGTGCCAGCAGCGCGGGACTAGCGGGAGAAGGCCGCTCCTACAATGAGCAGTTCTTC.

This clonotype was observed at least ten times. V and J are TRBV15 and TRBJ2-7; a weak D match, TRBD2 (5 bases). The CDR3 loop spans 15 amino acids. Germline loops: CDR1 LNHNV, CDR2 YYDKDF (reference sequence). V lost 0 bases and J 2 bases, leaving 11 bases between the germline ends. The CDR3 sequence: CATSRDAGHTYEQYF. The CDR3, as DNA: TGTGCCACCAGCAGAGACGCGGGTCATACCTACGAGCAGTACTTC.

In DNA form, the CDR3 reads TGTGCCAGCAGCCCTCGAGGCAGGAACAATGAGCAGTTCTTC. This codes for CASSPRGRNNEQFF. J is TRBJ2-1 and V is TRBV7-9; D not certain. The CDR3 is made up of 14 amino acids. Between the trimmed V and J ends, which lost 5 bases and 5 bases, there was a span of 13 bases. In germline, CDR1 is SEHNR, CDR2 FQNEAQ (reference sequence).